This section outlines one T cell receptor beta chain sequence together with its context. This clone was counted once. The target of this receptor is not known. Base qualities were left out, and no much larger clone turns up one base away. Library method: the immunoSEQ multiplex PCR assay. In TCRdb, the immuneACCESS table is reduced to in-frame sequences with V and J assigned. These tables do not hold every clone; where another copy was compared, an unresolved V gene accounts for under half, and the others remain unexplained. Across this sample there are about 63,000 clones, with approximately 93% seen only once. The ten largest clonotypes hold roughly 3% of the sample. The source of the sample is a study of T cell changes during pregnancy in multiple sclerosis (dated by TCRdb to the late 2010s). For the study in its entirety: The study looked at changes in the T cell repertoire across pregnancy in women with multiple sclerosis.

V is reduced by 1 base and J by 4 bases, leaving a spacing of 11 bases between them. CDR1 SGDLS and CDR2 YYNGEE are derived from the germline V gene. Measured from the cysteine to the phenylalanine, the CDR3 is 14 residues long. Of the read, only the CDR3 DNA is kept; its 42 bases are in frame from base 1. The origin of this receptor is a female donor with multiple sclerosis, enrolled in a pregnancy study. The material sequenced was CD8+ T cells from peripheral blood mononuclear cells, taken in the second trimester of pregnancy. The chain was built from TRBV9 and TRBJ1-1, with TRBD1 as a weak D call on 6 bases. This receptor carries the CDR3 CASSVLQGGTEAFF. The DNA reads as follows: TGTGCCAGCAGCGTATTACAGGGTGGCACTGAAGCTTTCTTT.